The sequence of this T cell receptor (beta chain) was determined in a study of cytomegalovirus exposure and HLA in healthy donors. General study findings and limits: In an earlier analysis, in some 600 donors, most V segments appeared productive either ~87% or ~30% of the time. The authors later found HLA-associated TCR beta chains more clonally expanded than equally common others.

Donors likely had unrecorded immune exposures despite being nominally healthy when sampled. PCR employed 60 Vbeta and 13 Jbeta primers. Clones were read by immunoSEQ multiplex PCR, and TCRdb kept only the in-frame ones, dropping some. The sample shows approximately 100,000 clones, 74% of them seen only once. As for this clone: What it recognizes is unknown.

Germline trimming cut 10 bases from V and 6 bases from J; bases unmatched to any gene: 10. CDR1 and CDR2 (germline): MDHEN, SYDVKM. This CDR3 is 15 amino acids long. The specimen sequenced was PBMCs. This sequence joins TRBV28 and TRBJ2-2; 11 bases align to TRBD2. The receptor comes from a male donor in good health and CMV-seronegative. CDR3 nucleotide sequence: TGTGCCACCCGTTTTAGCGGGAGGGCCGCCGGGGAGCTGTTTTTT. Translation: CATRFSGRAAGELFF. Filled out from reference TRBV28 and TRBJ2-2, the complete variable domain reads DVKVTQSSRYLVKRTGEKVFLECVQDMDHENMFWYRQDPGLGLRLIYFSYDVKMKEKGDIPEGYSVSREKKERFSLILESASTNQTSMYLCATRFSGRAAGELFFGEGSRLTVL.